The 12 T cell receptor beta chains below all came from one sample that was sequenced in a study of CD8 T cells in ankylosing spondylitis. TCRdb redid the calling of the 5' RACE reads with MiXCR, one entry per CDR3 protein. There are under 250,000 distinct CDR3 sequences in the sample; around 10% occur only once, and less than 7.5% lies in the top ten. The sequenced material came from blood, either unsorted or a sorted T cell fraction (not recorded which). The source is a male donor with ankylosing spondylitis or in good health (not recorded which).

This clonotype was detected many times. This rearrangement joins TRBV29-1 to TRBJ1-1; D ambiguous. Trimming left V 6 bases short and J 7 bases short, with 9 bases between. CDR1 SQVTM and CDR2 ANQGSEA come from the germline V gene. The length of the CDR3 is 10 residues. The CDR3 region has the DNA TGCAGCGTGGGGATCAATGAAGCTTTCTTT. This encodes CSVGINEAFF.

The table lists this clonotype with a few counts. The rearrangement links TRBV4-1 to TRBJ2-1; 14 bases match TRBD2. Germline CDR1 reads MGHRA; CDR2 reads YSYEKL. The CDR3 spans 18 residues. With V trimmed by 6 bases and J by 3 bases, 10 bases remained unmatched. For the CDR3, the DNA is TGCGCCAGCAGACTTACTTTTGGACTAGCGGGAGGCTACAATGAGCAGTTCTTC. This codes for CASRLTFGLAGGYNEQFF.

Ten or more counts support this clonotype. The chain has TRBV5-1 and TRBJ1-1; D is unclear. Germline loops: CDR1 SGHRS, CDR2 YFSETQ. The CDR3 totals 13 residues. V was trimmed by 3 bases and J by 6 bases, leaving 12 bases between them. This CDR3 is CASSSARRAEAFF. In nucleotides, the CDR3 is TGCGCCAGCAGCTCAGCGCGGAGGGCTGAAGCTTTCTTT.

This clonotype showed up just a few times. A much larger clone lies one base from this, so it may be a read error. The CDR3 protein is CASSLQRTGHTF. CDR3 coding DNA: TGTGCCAGCAGCCTCCAGAGAACTGGCCACACCTTC. The chain couples TRBV12-3 or TRBV12-4 to TRBJ1-2; D is unclear. This CDR3 contains 12 residues.

This clonotype was detected many times. V is TRBV12-3 or TRBV12-4 and J is TRBJ1-3, with unresolved D. Trimming took 11 bases from V and 4 from J, leaving 15 bases between them. The CDR3 has 13 amino acids. Here the CDR3 reads CASGTQAGNTIYF. The CDR3 DNA is TGTGCCTCTGGCACTCAGGCCGGAAACACCATATATTTT.

The chain uses TRBV19 and TRBJ2-1, with D perhaps matching TRBD2 (6 bases). The CDR3 has 14 amino acids. V lost 5 bases, J lost 5 bases, and 13 bases lay in between. Germline values: CDR1 LNHDA, CDR2 SQIVND (reference sequence). The CDR3 sequence is CASSERTINNEQFF. The CDR3 bases are TGTGCCAGTAGTGAAAGGACTATCAACAATGAGCAGTTCTTC.

The rearrangement uses TRBV20-1 and TRBJ2-1; 7 nucleotides align to TRBD2. V trimming: 3 bases; J trimming: 12 bases; junction bases outside the gene matches: 26. Germline V gene data show CDR1 as DFQATT and CDR2 as SNEGSKA (reference sequence). This CDR3 has 18 residues. The chain's CDR3 is CSARPLVGGAGSWDAQFF. In nucleotides, the CDR3 is TGCAGTGCTAGGCCCCTCGTTGGCGGAGCGGGAAGTTGGGATGCGCAGTTCTTC.

In its sample, this clonotype was seen many times. This chain links TRBV6-4 with TRBJ2-1; 7 bases align to TRBD2. CDR1 is MRHNA and CDR2 is SNTAGT in the germline V gene. The CDR3 length is 16 residues. The trim removed 5 bases at V and 0 bases at J, leaving 7 bases unmatched. For the CDR3, the DNA is TGTGCCAGCAGTCCGATGGAGCGGGACTCCTACAATGAGCAGTTCTTC. The encoded protein is CASSPMERDSYNEQFF.

The chain is built from TRBV2 and TRBJ2-3; 8 positions agree with TRBD2. The length of the CDR3 is 16 residues. Germline CDR1 SNHLY, CDR2 FYNNEI. V dropped 4 bases and J dropped 1; count of bases not matched to a gene: 7. CDR3: CASSAVRAGGTDTQYF. DNA for the CDR3: TGTGCCAGCAGTGCGGTGCGAGCGGGAGGCACAGATACGCAGTATTTT.

This chain joins TRBV4-1 and TRBJ1-1; perhaps TRBD1 as D (5 bases). The CDR3 length is 15 residues. Trimming took off 3 bases at V and 4 bases at J, with 15 bases between the two ends. CDR1 and CDR2 from the germline V gene are MGHRA and YSYEKL. CDR3 region: CASSQDGEGTTEAFF. CDR3 in DNA: TGCGCCAGCAGCCAGGATGGAGAGGGGACCACTGAAGCTTTCTTT.

In its sample, this clonotype was seen many times. The DNA for the CDR3 is TGTGCCAGCTCACGAACAGAAAACTATGGCTACACCTTC. It codes for CASSRTENYGYTF. V is TRBV18 and J is TRBJ1-2; unclear D gene. The germline CDR1 and CDR2 sequences are KGHSH and LQKENI. V gave up 4 bases and J gave up 2 bases, with 8 bases separating them. The CDR3 has 13 amino acids.

This clonotype has a count of ten or more. This chain connects TRBV9 to TRBJ1-1, with 10 positions matching TRBD1. The CDR3 is 14 amino acids. With V trimmed by 2 bases and J by 5 bases, 3 bases remained unmatched. In germline, CDR1 is SGDLS, CDR2 YYNGEE. The CDR3 loop is CASSVGQGRTEAFF. CDR3 sequence (DNA): TGTGCCAGCAGCGTGGGACAGGGGAGGACTGAAGCTTTCTTT.